This TCR beta chain is drawn from a study of blood T cell repertoires in COVID-19. Study-wide context: The United States, Italy and Spain supplied acute and convalescent COVID-19 samples.

Measured with immunoSEQ multiplex PCR; TCRdb has only the in-frame clones, and not every one. The data contain under 300,000 clones, about 86% of them singletons. Participants were placed into cohorts based on the clinical history they reported. The CDR3 has 14 amino acids. Germline V gene lookup returns CDR1 LNHDA and CDR2 SQIVND (reference sequence). V shed 6 bases and J shed 6 bases, with 18 bases lying between them. The sequencing input was PBMCs or T cells enriched from blood (not recorded which). The V call is TRBV19, the J call TRBJ2-7, with D perhaps matching TRBD1 (6 bases). The sequence was obtained from a man aged 50-59 years who had recovered from COVID-19. The CDR3 loop is CASRPDRQAGEQYF. As DNA, the CDR3 is TGTGCCAGTAGGCCAGACAGGCAAGCTGGCGAGCAGTACTTC.